What follows describes a single T cell receptor beta chain. The data originate from a study of blood T cell repertoires in COVID-19. In germline, CDR1 is SGHNT, CDR2 YENEEA. The ends were cut back, 5 bases at V and 4 bases at J, with 9 bases in the middle. The CDR3 loop spans 13 amino acids. Per the authors' pipeline: Estimation of nucleated cell counts relied on the amplification of reference gene primers. Measured with immunoSEQ multiplex PCR; TCRdb has only the in-frame clones, and not every one. V, J and clone size are those of that table, while D and trimming were read from the DNA. This sample has almost 90,000 clones, with 90% found just once.

This rearrangement joins TRBV11-3 to TRBJ2-1; D gene unclear. The sequenced material came from peripheral blood. This TCR was sampled from a man younger than 30 with COVID-19, enrolled during active disease. The CDR3 sequence: CASSLWAYNEQFF. The CDR3 DNA sequence: TGTGCCAGCAGCCTTTGGGCGTACAATGAGCAGTTCTTC.